These T cell receptor beta chains were read from a single sample in a study of T cell responses to AZD1222 COVID-19 vaccine. This table comes from immunoSEQ multiplex PCR, and its TCRdb copy is limited to in-frame clones, with some not included. Among more than 150,000 clones, around 87% were seen once, and the ten largest hold 2.5% to 3%. The sequences come from peripheral blood, collected on day 0 of MenACWY control vaccination. These receptors came from an adult in good health. Each CDR3 is given with its conserved first and last residue. Each record gives: J gene, V gene, CDR3 protein.

TRBJ1-4,TRBV29-1,CSAGQPNEKLFF
TRBJ2-5,TRBV7-2,CASSLLPGQETQYF
TRBJ2-7,TRBV12-3/TRBV12-4,CASSPSDGNEQYF
TRBJ2-3,TRBV7-8,CASSLNHAGLSDTQYF
TRBJ1-2,TRBV5-6,CASGGVFYGYTF
TRBJ1-5,TRBV28,CASSSAEGRPQHF
TRBJ2-7,TRBV23-1,CASSLIAGSEQYF
TRBJ2-1,TRBV7-9,CASSTLAGTGGQKYNEQFF
TRBJ2-1,TRBV2,CASSDTSGGLNNEQFF
TRBJ2-7,TRBV1,CTSSQELPGLTSYEQYF
TRBJ2-2,TRBV5-1,CASSFGTSGRIAGELFF
TRBJ2-1,TRBV7-3,CASSLGVASNEQFF
TRBJ2-7,TRBV7-8,CASSYSRFPPYEQYF
TRBJ1-1,TRBV28,CASLDGNTEAFF
TRBJ2-1,TRBV5-1,CASSSGLHAQANEQFF
TRBJ1-2,TRBV6-6,CASSYDSSYGYTF
TRBJ2-1,TRBV12-3/TRBV12-4,CASRGTTNEQFF
TRBJ2-7,TRBV6-5,CASSYSASGPYEQYF
TRBJ2-6,TRBV28,CATGVSGANVLTF
TRBJ2-3,TRBV30,CAWSRVEDTQYF
TRBJ2-3,TRBV4-3,CASSQVGQGASDTQYF
TRBJ2-5,TRBV28,CASSFLVQATGETQYF
TRBJ2-7,TRBV29-1,CSVDGREAPYEQYF
TRBJ1-3,TRBV5-1,CASSLVADGNTIYF
TRBJ1-2,TRBV7-9,CASSTDNMGYGYTF
TRBJ2-3,TRBV28,CASKRRFSLTDTQYF
TRBJ2-7,TRBV7-2,CASSLPNYEQYF
TRBJ1-2,TRBV28,CASRPTSNYGYTF
TRBJ2-7,TRBV9,CASSVDSGVSYEQYF
TRBJ2-1,TRBV28,CASSPTSGFRNEQFF
TRBJ1-3,TRBV10-3,CAISLTGADTIYF
TRBJ2-5,TRBV29-1,CSAKAGAQETQYF
TRBJ1-2,TRBV5-4,CASSLGQGTYGYTF
TRBJ1-6,TRBV2,CASMYSSSPLHF
TRBJ2-3,TRBV3-1/TRBV3-2,CASSPRRGMGDTQYF
TRBJ2-7,TRBV3-1/TRBV3-2,CASSPPRIPLEQYF
TRBJ1-1,TRBV6-5,CASSLGSNTEAFF
TRBJ2-7,TRBV5-4,CASSLVAGDYEQYF
TRBJ1-5,TRBV12-3/TRBV12-4,CASSLGSGQPQHF
TRBJ1-6,TRBV5-1,CASSREGYNSPLHF
TRBJ1-4,TRBV11-2,CASSSPSGDEKLFF
TRBJ2-1,TRBV7-6,CASSLGPIAGGRHEQFF
TRBJ2-1,TRBV19,CASSTSGLRKERFF
TRBJ2-3,TRBV7-2,CASSLRPSGEADTQYF
TRBJ2-7,TRBV5-6,CASSSLTRPYEQYF
TRBJ2-3,TRBV20-1,CSASITSGARTDTQYF
TRBJ2-1,TRBV7-9,CASRRLAGGNEQFF
TRBJ2-1,TRBV7-6,CASRPLAGSYNEQFF
TRBJ2-1,TRBV6-5,CASSYYKRGAYNEQFF
TRBJ1-2,TRBV7-2,CASSLPGPIYGYTF
TRBJ1-1,TRBV6-5,CASRYGGNTEAFF
TRBJ1-2,TRBV6-5,CASSYSTGNYGYTF
TRBJ2-3,TRBV6-1,CASSERTGVTQYF
TRBJ2-7,TRBV5-1,CASSSDQPGAEQYF
TRBJ1-5,TRBV6-5,CASSSKPSWGQPQHF